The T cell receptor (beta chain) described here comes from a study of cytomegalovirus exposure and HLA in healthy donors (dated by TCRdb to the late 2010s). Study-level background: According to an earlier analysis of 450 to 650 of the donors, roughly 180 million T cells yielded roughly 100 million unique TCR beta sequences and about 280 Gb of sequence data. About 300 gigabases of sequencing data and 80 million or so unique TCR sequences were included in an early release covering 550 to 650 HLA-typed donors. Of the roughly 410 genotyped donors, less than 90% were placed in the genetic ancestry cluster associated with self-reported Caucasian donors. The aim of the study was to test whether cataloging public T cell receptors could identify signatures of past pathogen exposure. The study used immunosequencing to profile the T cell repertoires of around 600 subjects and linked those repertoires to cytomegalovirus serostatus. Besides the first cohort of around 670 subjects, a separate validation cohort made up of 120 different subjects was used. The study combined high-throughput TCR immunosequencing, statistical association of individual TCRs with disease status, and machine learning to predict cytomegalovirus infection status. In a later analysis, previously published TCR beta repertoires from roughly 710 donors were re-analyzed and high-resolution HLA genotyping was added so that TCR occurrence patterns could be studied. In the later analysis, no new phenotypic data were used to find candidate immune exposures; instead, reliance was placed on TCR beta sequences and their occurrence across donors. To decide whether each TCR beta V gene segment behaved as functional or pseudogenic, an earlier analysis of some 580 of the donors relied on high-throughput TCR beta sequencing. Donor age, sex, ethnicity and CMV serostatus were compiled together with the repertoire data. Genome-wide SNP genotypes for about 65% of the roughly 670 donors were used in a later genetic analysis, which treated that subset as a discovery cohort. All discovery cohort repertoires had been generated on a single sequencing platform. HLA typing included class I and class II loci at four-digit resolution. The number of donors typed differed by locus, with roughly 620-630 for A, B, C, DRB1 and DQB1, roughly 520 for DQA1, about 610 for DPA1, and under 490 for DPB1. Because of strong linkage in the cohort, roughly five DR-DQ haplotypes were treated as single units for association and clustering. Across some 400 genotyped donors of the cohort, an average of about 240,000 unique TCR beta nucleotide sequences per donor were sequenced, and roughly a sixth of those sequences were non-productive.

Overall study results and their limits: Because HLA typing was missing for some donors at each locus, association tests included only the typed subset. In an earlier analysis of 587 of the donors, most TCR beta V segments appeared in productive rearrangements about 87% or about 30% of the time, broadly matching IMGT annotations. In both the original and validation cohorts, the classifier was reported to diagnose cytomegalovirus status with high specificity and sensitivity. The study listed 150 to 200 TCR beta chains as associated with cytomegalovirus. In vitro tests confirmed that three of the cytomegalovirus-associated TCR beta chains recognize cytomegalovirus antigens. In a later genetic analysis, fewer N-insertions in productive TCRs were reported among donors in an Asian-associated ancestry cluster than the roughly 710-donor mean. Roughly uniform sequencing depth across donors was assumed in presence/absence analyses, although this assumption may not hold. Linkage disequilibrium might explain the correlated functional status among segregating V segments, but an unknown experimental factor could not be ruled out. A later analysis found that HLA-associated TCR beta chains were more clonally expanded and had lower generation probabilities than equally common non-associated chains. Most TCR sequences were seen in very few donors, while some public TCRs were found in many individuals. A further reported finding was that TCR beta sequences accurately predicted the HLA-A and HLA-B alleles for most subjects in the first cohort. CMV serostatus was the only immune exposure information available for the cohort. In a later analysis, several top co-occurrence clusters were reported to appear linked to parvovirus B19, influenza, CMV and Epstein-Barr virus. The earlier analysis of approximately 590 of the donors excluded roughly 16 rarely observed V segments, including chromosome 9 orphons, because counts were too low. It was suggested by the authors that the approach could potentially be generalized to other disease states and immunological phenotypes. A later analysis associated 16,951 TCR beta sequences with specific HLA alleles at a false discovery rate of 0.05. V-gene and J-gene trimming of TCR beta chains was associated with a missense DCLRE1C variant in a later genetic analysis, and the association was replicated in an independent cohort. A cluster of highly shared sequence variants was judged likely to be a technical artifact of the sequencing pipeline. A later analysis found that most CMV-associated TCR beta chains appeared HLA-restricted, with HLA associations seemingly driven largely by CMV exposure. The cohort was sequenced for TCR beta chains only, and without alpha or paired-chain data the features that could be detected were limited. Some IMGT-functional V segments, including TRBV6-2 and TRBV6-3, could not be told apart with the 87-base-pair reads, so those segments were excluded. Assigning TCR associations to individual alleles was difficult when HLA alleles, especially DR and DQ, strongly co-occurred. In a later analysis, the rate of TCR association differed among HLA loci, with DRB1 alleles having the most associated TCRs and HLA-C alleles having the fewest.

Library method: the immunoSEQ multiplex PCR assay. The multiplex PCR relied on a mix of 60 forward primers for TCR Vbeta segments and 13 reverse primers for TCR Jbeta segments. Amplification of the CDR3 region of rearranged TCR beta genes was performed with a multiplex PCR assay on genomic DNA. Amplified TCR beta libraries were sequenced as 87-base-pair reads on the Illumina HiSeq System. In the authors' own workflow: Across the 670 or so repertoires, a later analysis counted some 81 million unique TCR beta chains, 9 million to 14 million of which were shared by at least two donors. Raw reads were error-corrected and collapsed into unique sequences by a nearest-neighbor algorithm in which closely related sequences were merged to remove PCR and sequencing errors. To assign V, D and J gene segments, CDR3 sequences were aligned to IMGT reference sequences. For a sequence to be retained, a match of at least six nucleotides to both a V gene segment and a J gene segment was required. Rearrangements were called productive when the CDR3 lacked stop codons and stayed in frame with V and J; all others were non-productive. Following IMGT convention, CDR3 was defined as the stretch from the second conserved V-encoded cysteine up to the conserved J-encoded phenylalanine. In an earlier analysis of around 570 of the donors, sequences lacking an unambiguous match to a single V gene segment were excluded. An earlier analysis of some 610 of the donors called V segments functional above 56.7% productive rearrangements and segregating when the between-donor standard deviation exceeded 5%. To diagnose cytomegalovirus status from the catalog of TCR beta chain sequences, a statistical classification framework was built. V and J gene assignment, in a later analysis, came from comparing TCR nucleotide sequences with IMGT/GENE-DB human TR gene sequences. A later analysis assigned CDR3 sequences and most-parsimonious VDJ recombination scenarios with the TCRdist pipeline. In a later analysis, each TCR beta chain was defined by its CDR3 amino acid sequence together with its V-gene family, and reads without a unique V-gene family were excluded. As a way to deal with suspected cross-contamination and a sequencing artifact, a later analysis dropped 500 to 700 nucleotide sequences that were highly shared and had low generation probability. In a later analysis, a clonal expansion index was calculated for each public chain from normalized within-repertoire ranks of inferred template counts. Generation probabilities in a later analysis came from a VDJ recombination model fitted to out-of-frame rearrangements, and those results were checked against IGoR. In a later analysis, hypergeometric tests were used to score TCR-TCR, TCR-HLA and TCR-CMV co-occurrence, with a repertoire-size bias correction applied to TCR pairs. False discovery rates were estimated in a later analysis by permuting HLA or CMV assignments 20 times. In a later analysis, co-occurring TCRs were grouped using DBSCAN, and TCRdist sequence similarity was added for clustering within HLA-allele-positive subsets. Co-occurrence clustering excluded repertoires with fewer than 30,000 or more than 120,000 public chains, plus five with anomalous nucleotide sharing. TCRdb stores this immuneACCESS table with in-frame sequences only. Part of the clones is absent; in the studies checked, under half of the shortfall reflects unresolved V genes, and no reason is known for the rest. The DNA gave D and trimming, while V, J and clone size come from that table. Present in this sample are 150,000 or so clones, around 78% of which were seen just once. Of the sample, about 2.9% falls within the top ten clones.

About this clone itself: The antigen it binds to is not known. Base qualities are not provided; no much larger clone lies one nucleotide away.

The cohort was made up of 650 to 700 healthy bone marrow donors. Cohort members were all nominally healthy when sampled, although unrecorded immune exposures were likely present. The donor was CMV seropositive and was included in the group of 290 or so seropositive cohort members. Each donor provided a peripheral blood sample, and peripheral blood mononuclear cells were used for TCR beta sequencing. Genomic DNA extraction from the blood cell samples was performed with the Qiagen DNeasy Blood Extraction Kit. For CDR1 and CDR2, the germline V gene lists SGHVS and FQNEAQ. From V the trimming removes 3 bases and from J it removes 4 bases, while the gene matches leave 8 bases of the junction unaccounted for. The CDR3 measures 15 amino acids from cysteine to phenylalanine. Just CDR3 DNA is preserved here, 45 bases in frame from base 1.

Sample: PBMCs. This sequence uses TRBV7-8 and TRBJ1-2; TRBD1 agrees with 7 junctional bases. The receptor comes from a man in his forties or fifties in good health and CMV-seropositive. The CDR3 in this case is CASSLSGTEIYGYTF. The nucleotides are TGTGCCAGCAGCTTGTCCGGGACAGAGATCTATGGCTACACCTTC.